This TCR beta chain was found in a study of OX40 agonist ivuxolimab in advanced cancers. Sequencing used immunoSEQ multiplex PCR; TCRdb keeps in-frame clones, though not all of them. Of 87,000 or so clones listed, about 87% were seen once; the top ten hold around 1.6%. This sample comprised CD4+ or CD8+ T cells sorted from blood, obtained in a trial of the OX40 agonist ivuxolimab. The TCR comes from an adult with an advanced solid tumor such as melanoma, head and neck, liver or kidney cancer.

CDR3 in DNA: TGTGCCAGCTCACCACCGGTCTCTCCGATACACTCCTACAATGAGCAGTTCTTC. This translates into CASSPPVSPIHSYNEQFF. V gene TRBV18 combines with J gene TRBJ2-1, with D hard to call. The germline gives CDR1 KGHSH, CDR2 LQKENI. The CDR3 sequence is 18 residues long. Between the trimmed V and J ends, which lost 0 bases and 0 bases, there was a span of 15 bases.